This T cell receptor (beta chain) was profiled in a study of CD8+CD57+ T cells in acquired aplastic anemia. In the study overall: DNA from sorted CD4+ and CD8+ cells averaged around 3.5 ug. Healthy donor sequencing depth: 9.5 million to 10.8 million CD4+, about 12 million CD8+ reads. Study-wide findings and caveats: A set of about 30 CD8+ CDR3 sequences was shared between patients and controls, and these sequences appeared highly expressed in patients. Significance was not reached for CD8+ Simpson's diversity between patients and controls.

This clonotype came up many times. The antigen remains undetermined. CDR3 and TCR beta VDJ profiling relied on genomic DNA as the template. TCRdb itself ran the reads through MiXCR, one entry per CDR3 protein. The data contain a few hundred thousand distinct CDR3 sequences, roughly 64% of them singletons. Trimming took 7 bases from V and 8 from J, leaving 5 bases between them. This CDR3 contains 9 residues. Germline V gene data show CDR1 as LNHDA and CDR2 as SQIVND (reference sequence). This TCR came from a human donor in good health, serving as a control. The chain employs TRBV19 and TRBJ1-2; D not resolved. Sequenced sample: sorted CD4+, CD8+, or CD8+CD57+ T cells (not recorded which) from PBMCs. CDR3 sequence: CASIPGYTF. In nucleotides, the CDR3 is TGTGCCAGTATCCCGGGCTACACCTTC.